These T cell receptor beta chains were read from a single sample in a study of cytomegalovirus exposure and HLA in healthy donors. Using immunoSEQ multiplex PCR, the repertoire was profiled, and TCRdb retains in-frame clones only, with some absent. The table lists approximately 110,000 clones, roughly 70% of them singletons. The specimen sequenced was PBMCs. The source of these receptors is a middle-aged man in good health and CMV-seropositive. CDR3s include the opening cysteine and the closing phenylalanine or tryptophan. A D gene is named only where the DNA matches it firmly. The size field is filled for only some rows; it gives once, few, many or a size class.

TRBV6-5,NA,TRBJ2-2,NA,CASSQGPNTGELFF,TGTGCCAGCAGCCAGGGGCCGAACACCGGGGAGCTGTTTTTT
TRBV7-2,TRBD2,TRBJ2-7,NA,CASSLRPSGGQQYF,TGTGCCAGCAGCTTGAGGCCTAGCGGCGGCCAGCAGTACTTC
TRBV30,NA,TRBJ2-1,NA,CAWANYNEQFF,TGTGCCTGGGCTAATTACAATGAGCAGTTCTTC
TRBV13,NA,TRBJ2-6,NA,CASSFKTGANVLTF,TGTGCCAGCAGCTTCAAAACTGGGGCCAACGTCCTGACTTTC
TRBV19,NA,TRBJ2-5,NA,CASSPAAGAVGETQYF,TGTGCCAGTAGCCCCGCGGCAGGGGCGGTAGGGGAGACCCAGTACTTC
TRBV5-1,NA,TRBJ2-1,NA,CASSLRSTGAYNEQFF,TGCGCCAGCAGCTTAAGATCAACAGGAGCCTACAATGAGCAGTTCTTC
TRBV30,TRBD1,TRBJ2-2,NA,CAWSGQGDGELFF,TGTGCCTGGAGTGGACAGGGCGACGGGGAGCTGTTTTTT
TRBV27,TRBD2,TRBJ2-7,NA,CASSSLLAGVNEQYF,TGTGCCAGCAGTTCTCTGCTAGCGGGAGTAAACGAGCAGTACTTC
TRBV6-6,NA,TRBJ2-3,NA,CASSTGSDTQYF,TGTGCCAGCTCCACAGGGTCAGATACGCAGTATTTT
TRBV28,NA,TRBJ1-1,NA,CASLTIQVRKAFF,TGTGCCAGCTTAACAATTCAGGTCCGGAAGGCTTTCTTT
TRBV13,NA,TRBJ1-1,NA,CASSRQPSKNTEAFF,TGTGCCAGCAGCCGCCAACCCAGTAAGAACACTGAAGCTTTCTTT
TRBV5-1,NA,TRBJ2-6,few,CASSRGGTGANVLTF,TGCGCCAGCAGCCGTGGGGGGACTGGGGCCAACGTCCTGACTTTC
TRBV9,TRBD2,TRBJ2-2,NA,CASSAPLAGGSNTGELFF,TGTGCCAGCAGCGCGCCATTAGCGGGAGGTTCGAACACCGGGGAGCTGTTTTTT
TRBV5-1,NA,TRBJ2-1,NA,CASSFGQRNNEQFF,TGCGCCAGCAGCTTTGGGCAGCGGAACAATGAGCAGTTCTTC
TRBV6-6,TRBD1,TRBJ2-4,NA,CASTPGTEKNIQYF,TGTGCCAGCACTCCCGGGACAGAAAAAAACATTCAGTACTTC
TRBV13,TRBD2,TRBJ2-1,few,CASSLVSLADYNEQFF,TGTGCCAGCAGCTTAGTATCGCTAGCGGACTACAATGAGCAGTTCTTC
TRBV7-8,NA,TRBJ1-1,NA,CASSLFSADTEAFF,TGTGCCAGCAGCTTATTCTCGGCGGACACTGAAGCTTTCTTT
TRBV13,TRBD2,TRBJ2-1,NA,CASSLGLAGGEQFF,TGTGCCAGCAGCCTAGGACTAGCGGGAGGTGAGCAGTTCTTC
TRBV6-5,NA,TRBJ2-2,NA,CASSYSLVVGTGELFF,TGTGCCAGCAGTTACAGTCTAGTAGTCGGCACCGGGGAGCTGTTTTTT
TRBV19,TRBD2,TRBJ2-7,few,CASSAGTREYEQYF,TGTGCCAGTAGTGCCGGGACTAGAGAGTACGAGCAGTACTTC
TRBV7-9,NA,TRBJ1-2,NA,CASSSRRTGGYTF,TGTGCCAGCAGCTCCCGCCGAACAGGAGGCTACACCTTC
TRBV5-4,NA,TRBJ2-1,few,CASSADWIGNEQFF,TGTGCCAGCAGCGCAGACTGGATCGGGAATGAGCAGTTCTTC
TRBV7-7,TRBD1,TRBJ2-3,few,CASSLTGVWDTQYF,TGTGCCAGCAGCTTAACAGGGGTTTGGGATACGCAGTATTTT
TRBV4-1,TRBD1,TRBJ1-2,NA,CASSRTGGDSNYGYTF,TGCGCCAGCAGCCGGACAGGGGGCGACTCAAACTATGGCTACACCTTC
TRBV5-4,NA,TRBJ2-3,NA,CASSFDLKDTQYF,TGTGCCAGCAGCTTCGATCTAAAAGATACGCAGTATTTT
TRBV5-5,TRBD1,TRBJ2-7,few,CASSLQDRVDEQYF,TGTGCCAGCAGCTTACAAGACAGGGTCGACGAGCAGTACTTC
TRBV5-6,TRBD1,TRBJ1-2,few,CASSLGTGGNGYTF,TGTGCCAGCAGTCTTGGGACAGGGGGCAATGGCTACACCTTC
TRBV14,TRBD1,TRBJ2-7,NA,CASSQAATGDYEQYF,TGTGCCAGCAGCCAAGCTGCGACAGGGGACTACGAGCAGTACTTC
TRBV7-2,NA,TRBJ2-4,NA,CASSSSRDSRDIQYF,TGTGCCAGCAGCTCCTCCCGGGACTCACGGGACATTCAGTACTTC
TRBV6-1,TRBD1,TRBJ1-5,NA,CASSGRQGGINQPQHF,TGTGCCAGCAGTGGAAGACAGGGGGGCATCAATCAGCCCCAGCATTTT
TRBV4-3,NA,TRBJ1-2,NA,CASSQDQRGTNYGYTF,TGCGCCAGCAGCCAAGATCAAAGGGGGACCAACTATGGCTACACCTTC
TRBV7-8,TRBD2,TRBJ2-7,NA,CASSLGGLAGNSYEQYF,TGTGCCAGCAGCTTAGGGGGGCTAGCGGGGAACTCCTACGAGCAGTACTTC
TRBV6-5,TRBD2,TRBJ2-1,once,CASSYLLAGGPGEQFF,TGTGCCAGCAGTTACTTACTAGCGGGAGGGCCAGGTGAGCAGTTCTTC
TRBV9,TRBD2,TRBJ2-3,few,CASSAGAGGFTDTQYF,TGTGCCAGCAGCGCCGGAGCGGGAGGGTTCACAGATACGCAGTATTTT
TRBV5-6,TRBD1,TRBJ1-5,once,CASSLLGGTDSNQPQHF,TGTGCCAGCAGCCTGTTAGGGGGGACAGATAGCAATCAGCCCCAGCATTTT
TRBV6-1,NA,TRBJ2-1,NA,CASSENYLASYNEQFF,TGTGCCAGCAGTGAAAACTACTTGGCCTCCTACAATGAGCAGTTCTTC
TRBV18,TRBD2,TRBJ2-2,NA,CASSPSLAGPRELFF,TGTGCCAGCTCACCTTCACTAGCGGGACCCCGGGAGCTGTTTTTT
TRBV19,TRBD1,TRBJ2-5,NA,CASRGQGLQTQYF,TGTGCCAGTAGGGGACAGGGGTTGCAGACCCAGTACTTC
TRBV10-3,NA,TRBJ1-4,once,CASGLAGGEKLFF,TGTGCCAGCGGGCTTGCGGGGGGCGAAAAACTGTTTTTT
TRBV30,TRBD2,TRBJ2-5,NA,CAWSESGLVGTQYF,TGTGCCTGGAGTGAATCTGGACTAGTTGGGACCCAGTACTTC
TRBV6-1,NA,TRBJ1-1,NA,CASRETVNTEAFF,TGTGCCAGCAGGGAGACGGTGAACACTGAAGCTTTCTTT
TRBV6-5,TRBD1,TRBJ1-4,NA,CASGKGGADEKLFF,TGTGCCAGCGGGAAAGGGGGCGCAGATGAAAAACTGTTTTTT
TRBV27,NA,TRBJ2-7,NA,CASRPRRGTSYEQYF,TGTGCCAGCAGACCCCGCCGGGGAACCTCCTACGAGCAGTACTTC
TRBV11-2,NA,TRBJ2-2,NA,CASSLTTGNTGELFF,TGTGCCAGCAGCCTCACGACTGGGAACACCGGGGAGCTGTTTTTT
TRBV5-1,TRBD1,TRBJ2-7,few,CAKGTGDPFEQYF,TGCGCCAAGGGGACAGGGGATCCCTTTGAGCAGTACTTC
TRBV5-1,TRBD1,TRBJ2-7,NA,CASSYNSQGYEQYF,TGCGCCAGCAGCTATAATTCACAGGGGTACGAGCAGTACTTC
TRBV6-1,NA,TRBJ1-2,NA,CASSEGWGSLGPGGYTF,TGTGCCAGCAGTGAAGGATGGGGTTCTTTAGGCCCGGGGGGCTACACCTTC
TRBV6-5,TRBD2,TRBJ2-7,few,CASSYGASGYEQYF,TGTGCCAGCAGTTATGGGGCTAGCGGCTACGAGCAGTACTTC
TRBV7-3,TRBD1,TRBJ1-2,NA,CASSSGQGMGGYTF,TGTGCCAGCAGCTCCGGACAGGGAATGGGCGGCTACACCTTC
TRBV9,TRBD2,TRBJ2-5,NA,CASSVGLAAETQYF,TGTGCCAGCAGCGTGGGACTAGCCGCGGAGACCCAGTACTTC
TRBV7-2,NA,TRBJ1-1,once,CASSPRPGRNTEAFF,TGTGCCAGCAGCCCGAGGCCCGGGAGGAACACTGAAGCTTTCTTT
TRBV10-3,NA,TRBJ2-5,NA,CAIGGLQETQYF,TGTGCCATCGGGGGACTCCAAGAGACCCAGTACTTC
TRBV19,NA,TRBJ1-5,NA,CASNPTVSHSPQHF,TGTGCCAGTAACCCTACCGTATCACACAGCCCCCAGCATTTT
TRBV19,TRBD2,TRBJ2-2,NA,CASKVASGNTGELFF,TGTGCCAGTAAAGTGGCTAGCGGCAACACCGGGGAGCTGTTTTTT
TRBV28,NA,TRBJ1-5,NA,CASSGSSNQPQHF,TGTGCCAGCTCGGGGAGTAGCAATCAGCCCCAGCATTTT
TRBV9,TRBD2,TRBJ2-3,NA,CASSVAASGRDTQYF,TGTGCCAGCAGCGTAGCGGCTAGCGGGCGAGATACGCAGTATTTT
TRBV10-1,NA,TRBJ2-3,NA,CASSVSPGITDTQYF,TGCGCCAGCAGTGTCAGCCCAGGGATCACAGATACGCAGTATTTT
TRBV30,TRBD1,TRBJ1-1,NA,CAWSTNGQGPTEAFF,TGTGCCTGGAGTACGAACGGACAGGGCCCCACTGAAGCTTTCTTT